The sample holds many counts of the clone carrying this T cell receptor beta chain. Its antigen is not identified. Sequencing libraries for TCR beta were prepared with iRepertoire HTBI primers and Arm-PCR of CDR3 regions. TCRdb analysed the multiplex PCR reads with MiXCR anew, one entry per CDR3 protein. Of 540,000 or so distinct CDR3 sequences detected, roughly 14% appear once; the ten largest clones hold approximately 9.3%. These data belong to a study of regulatory T cells in long-lasting Graves disease. On the study more broadly: Antithyroid drug intake by newly diagnosed Graves' patients had lasted under 3 months.

Germline V CDR1 and CDR2: SGHRS, YFSETQ. This CDR3 region has 13 residues. With V trimmed by 5 bases and J by 3 bases, 4 bases remained unmatched. Study-level points and caveats: Persistent disease showed a preference for TRBV28, TRBJ1-2 and TRBJ2-5.

Time point: newly diagnosed GD, antithyroid drugs for less than 3 months. Following extraction of RNA from PBMCs, that RNA was used to make the TCR library. This sample was also put to use in a study of T cells in Graves' hyperthyroidism and ophthalmopathy. That report notes: The study used the HTBI primer set for a first-round RT-PCR of the TCR CDR3. Model output signaled ophthalmopathy a median around 5.9 months ahead of onset.

The sequence came from a man aged 25 to 40 with Graves disease. The sequencing used peripheral blood mononuclear cells (PBMCs), collected at new diagnosis, from a patient treated with antithyroid drugs. V gene TRBV5-1 combines with J gene TRBJ2-7; 8 positions match TRBD1. Here the CDR3 DNA reads TGCGCCAGCAGAAGGACAGGGAACTACGAGCAGTACTTC. Translated, it gives CASRRTGNYEQYF.